One sample yielded the 30 T cell receptor beta chains listed below, sequenced in a study of shared clonotypes between healthy human individuals. Measured with immunoSEQ multiplex PCR; TCRdb has only the in-frame clones, and not every one. The sample has 2 million to 2.5 million clones, over 85% seen once. The specimen sequenced was naive CD4+ T cells from PBMCs. Subset noted: CD45RA+ positively selected. These receptors all come from a man aged 18 to 30 in good health. Some clones in this sample may be carry-over from other donors' samples.

The chain links TRBV10-3 to TRBJ2-1; TRBD2 is a possible D gene (5 bases). Trimming removed 0 bases from V and 0 bases from J, with 9 bases in between. The CDR3 spans 16 residues. CDR1 and CDR2 (germline): ENHRY, SYGVKD. CDR3 nucleotide sequence: TGTGCCATCAGTGAGTCGGACCTAGCCTCCTACAATGAGCAGTTCTTC. Translating gives CAISESDLASYNEQFF.

The chain joins TRBV7-2 to TRBJ1-2, with D tentatively TRBD1 (5 bases). The CDR3 covers 15 residues. The V and J ends lost 7 bases and 4 bases respectively, with 19 bases between them. In germline, CDR1 is SGHTA, CDR2 FQGNSA. CDR3 amino acids: CASTQHQGTGYGYTF. CDR3 DNA: TGTGCCAGCACCCAACACCAAGGAACAGGCTATGGCTACACCTTC.

The rearrangement links TRBV28 to TRBJ2-3; 13 nucleotides line up with TRBD2. The V gene's germline CDR1 is MDHEN and CDR2 SYDVKM. V trimming: 4 bases; J trimming: 3 bases; junction bases outside the gene matches: 7. CDR3 length: 17 amino acids. CDR3 in DNA: TGTGCCAGCAGTTCGAGAACTAGCGGGAGGGCGACAGATACGCAGTATTTT. Residues: CASSSRTSGRATDTQYF.

V and J are TRBV5-5 and TRBJ2-7; 9 nucleotides align to TRBD1. CDR3 size: 15 residues. Germline CDR1 SGHKS, CDR2 YYEKEE (reference sequence). The V segment lost 4 bases and the J segment 5 bases; nucleotides outside the gene matches: 10. The CDR3 bases are TGTGCCAGCAGCCCTATTACACAGGGGGCTCACGAGCAGTACTTC. It is translated as CASSPITQGAHEQYF.

The chain has TRBV18 and TRBJ2-7; TRBD2 matches at 11 bases. CDR3 length: 16 residues. The germline V gene has CDR1 KGHSH and CDR2 LQKENI. Germline trimming cut 3 bases from V and 1 base from J; bases unmatched to any gene: 5. CDR3 bases: TGTGCCAGCTCACCGCTGACTAGCGGGGCATCCTACGAGCAGTACTTC. Translation: CASSPLTSGASYEQYF.

This clone was observed once. The sample contains more than one DNA sequence encoding this CDR3. The gene calls are TRBV9 and TRBJ2-2; D unclear. Trimming removed 2 bases at V and 2 bases at J, with 10 bases between. The CDR3 is 15 residues long. The germline V gene has CDR1 SGDLS and CDR2 YYNGEE. The DNA of the CDR3 is TGTGCCAGCAGCGTGCGCGGAGCAAACACCGGGGAGCTGTTTTTT. Translated: CASSVRGANTGELFF.

This chain joins TRBV4-1 and TRBJ2-1; no firm D call. V lost 4 bases and J 10 bases, leaving 14 bases between the germline ends. Germline-derived CDR1 and CDR2 are MGHRA and YSYEKL. The CDR3 is made up of 13 amino acids. CDR3 coding DNA: TGCGCCAGCAGCCGATTACCGAGCACAGAGCAGTTCTTC. Translation: CASSRLPSTEQFF.

This rearrangement joins TRBV4-1 to TRBJ2-1, with a tentative D call TRBD2 (5 bases). The V end lost 6 bases, the J end lost 5 bases, and 11 bases lay between the germline ends. Per the germline V gene, CDR1 is MGHRA and CDR2 is YSYEKL. This CDR3 comprises 13 residues. Here the CDR3 reads CASSSTKNNEQFF. CDR3 DNA: TGCGCCAGCAGTTCGACTAAGAACAATGAGCAGTTCTTC.

The chain employs TRBV5-6 and TRBJ2-5; 8 bases map to TRBD2. J lost 6 bases, V lost 2 bases, and 6 bases had no gene match. Germline values: CDR1 SGHDT, CDR2 YYEEEE. CDR3 length: 14 amino acids. In nucleotides, the CDR3 is TGTGCCAGCAGCTTCGGCCCGGGGGGGAAGACCCAGTACTTC. Translating it yields CASSFGPGGKTQYF.

The V and J genes are TRBV5-1 and TRBJ2-5; 12 positions agree with TRBD1. CDR1 is SGHRS and CDR2 is YFSETQ in the germline V gene. Losses at the gene ends were 4 bases for V and 5 bases for J; bases not matched to a gene: 15. There are 18 residues in the CDR3. The CDR3, as DNA: TGCGCCAGCAGCCTAGGGACAGGGGGCCAGATTTGGATTGAGACCCAGTACTTC. Its protein is CASSLGTGGQIWIETQYF. Supplemented by reference TRBV5-1 and TRBJ2-5, the full variable domain reads KAGVTQTPRYLIKTRGQQVTLSCSPISGHRSVSWYQQTPGQGLQFLFEYFSETQRNKGNFPGRFSGRQFSNSRSEMNVSTLELGDSALYLCASSLGTGGQIWIETQYFGPGTRLLVL.

J is TRBJ1-1 and V is TRBV19, with D perhaps matching TRBD1 (5 bases). The germline V and J ends were trimmed by 5 bases and 4 bases, with 14 bases remaining between them. CDR1 is LNHDA, CDR2 SQIVND, per germline (reference sequence). CDR3 length: 14 residues. The CDR3 DNA reads as TGTGCCAGTAGTGTAAGGGGTACTGGCACTGAAGCTTTCTTT. Translated: CASSVRGTGTEAFF.

The chain links TRBV28 to TRBJ1-5; D possibly corresponds to TRBD1 (6 bases). With 7 bases removed from V and 2 bases from J, the gap between germline ends came to 18 bases. In germline, CDR1 is MDHEN, CDR2 SYDVKM. CDR3 length: 16 residues. This CDR3 reads CASTLARGSGNQPQHF. The CDR3 DNA sequence: TGTGCCAGCACCCTGGCCAGGGGTAGTGGCAATCAGCCCCAGCATTTT.

The chain couples TRBV4-1 to TRBJ1-5, with D possibly TRBD1 on 6 matching bases. CDR3 length equals 16 residues. The V end was cut by 0 bases, the J end by 2 bases, with 11 bases between. Germline loops: CDR1 MGHRA, CDR2 YSYEKL. As DNA, the CDR3 is TGCGCCAGCAGCCAAGAGGGGGGCCAGGGCAATCAGCCCCAGCATTTT. This sequence encodes CASSQEGGQGNQPQHF.

This clone was recorded only once. The V gene is TRBV5-1, the J gene TRBJ1-4; tentative D call: TRBD1 (5 bases). Germline lookup yields CDR1 SGHRS and CDR2 YFSETQ. The CDR3 has 17 residues. V shed 0 bases and J shed 5 bases, with 17 bases lying between them. CDR3 in amino acids: CASSLAFFGRQNEKLFF. CDR3 in DNA: TGCGCCAGCAGCTTGGCCTTTTTCGGCAGACAGAATGAAAAACTGTTTTTT.

The J gene is TRBJ2-3, the V gene TRBV9; possibly TRBD1 for D (7 bases). This CDR3 region has 16 residues. CDR1 is SGDLS and CDR2 is YYNGEE in the germline V gene. Between the trimmed V and J ends, which lost 4 bases and 0 bases, there was a span of 15 bases. In DNA form, the CDR3 reads TGTGCCAGCAGCCCGCGGGGACAGACTAGCACAGATACGCAGTATTTT. Residues: CASSPRGQTSTDTQYF.

The chain combines TRBV19 with TRBJ2-2; TRBD1 matches 8 bases. The germline V gene has CDR1 LNHDA and CDR2 SQIVND (reference sequence). After removal of 4 bases from V and 8 bases from J, the junction contained 9 bases not matched to a gene. The CDR3 contains 15 residues. The CDR3 protein is CASSTGQGMIGELFF. In DNA form, the CDR3 reads TGTGCCAGTAGTACAGGACAGGGAATGATAGGGGAGCTGTTTTTT.

A single count supports this clone. The chain uses TRBV4-2 and TRBJ2-7, with 8 positions matching TRBD2. Germline V lookup: CDR1 LGHNA, CDR2 YNFKEQ. There are 17 residues in the CDR3. The trim removed 4 bases at V and 2 bases at J, leaving 13 bases unmatched. The CDR3: CASSRTGRGAEPYEQYF. In DNA, the CDR3 is TGTGCCAGCAGCCGCACCGGGCGGGGGGCCGAGCCCTACGAGCAGTACTTC.

V usage is TRBV4-2 and J usage is TRBJ2-5, with 8 bases that match TRBD1. The junction had 18 bases not matched to a gene; V was cut back by 4 bases and J by 11 bases. The CDR3 runs 16 residues. CDR1 and CDR2 from the germline V gene are LGHNA and YNFKEQ. CDR3 residues: CASSPAGTGPSSEQYF. The CDR3 DNA reads as TGTGCCAGCAGCCCGGCCGGGACAGGCCCTTCGAGTGAGCAGTACTTC.

The chain combines TRBV5-5 with TRBJ2-7; D is possibly TRBD2 (7 bases). The CDR3 runs 15 residues. Germline V gene lookup returns CDR1 SGHKS and CDR2 YYEKEE (reference sequence). Trimming pared 4 bases from V and 0 bases from J, leaving 14 bases between. The DNA for the CDR3 is TGTGCCAGCAGCCGGGGGGCAGGTAGCTCCTACGAGCAGTACTTC. Its protein is CASSRGAGSSYEQYF.

The V call is TRBV6-4, the J call TRBJ2-7; weak D call: TRBD1 (5 bases). The CDR3 runs 12 residues. Germline V gene data show CDR1 as MRHNA and CDR2 as SNTAGT. Trimming pared 7 bases from V and 2 bases from J, leaving 9 bases between. CDR3 sequence (DNA): TGTGCCAGCAACCCCAGGGCCTACGAGCAGTACTTC. It yields the protein CASNPRAYEQYF.

The chain joins TRBV5-4 to TRBJ1-2, with no clear D. Germline V gene data show CDR1 as SGHNT and CDR2 as YYREEE (reference sequence). The CDR3 is made up of 12 amino acids. V was shortened by 3 bases and J by 14 bases, with 17 bases between the two germline ends. The DNA for the CDR3 is TGTGCCAGCAGCTCACAGACCCTTACTCTAACCTTC. Its translation is CASSSQTLTLTF.

V and J are TRBV5-1 and TRBJ2-2; 10 nucleotides line up with TRBD1. Germline trimming cut 3 bases from V and 6 bases from J; bases unmatched to any gene: 11. The germline gives CDR1 SGHRS, CDR2 YFSETQ. The CDR3 totals 17 residues. This CDR3 is CASSSALDRGPAGELFF. CDR3 nucleotides: TGCGCCAGCAGCTCAGCACTAGACAGGGGGCCGGCCGGGGAGCTGTTTTTT.

This clone is a singleton in its sample. The chain carries TRBV7-3 and TRBJ2-3; TRBD2 aligns across 8 bases. The germline gives CDR1 SGHTA, CDR2 FQGTGA. With 1 base clipped from V and 3 bases from J, the junction kept 3 bases outside the gene matches. The CDR3 has 15 amino acids. CDR3 loop: CASSLSGRPTDTQYF. Here the CDR3 DNA reads TGTGCCAGCAGCTTAAGCGGGAGGCCAACAGATACGCAGTATTTT.

Worth noting for this clone: This same CDR3 is encoded by further DNA sequences in the sample. The chain employs TRBV19 and TRBJ2-2; TRBD2 agrees at 7 bases. Germline trimming cut 1 base from V and 4 bases from J; bases unmatched to any gene: 0. CDR1 and CDR2 (germline): LNHDA, SQIVND (reference sequence). This CDR3 contains 14 residues. The CDR3 DNA is TGTGCCAGTAGTATAGGCGGGAGCACCGGGGAGCTGTTTTTT. This encodes CASSIGGSTGELFF.

J is TRBJ1-2 and V is TRBV2, with TRBD1 matching over 9 bases. V gave up 4 bases and J gave up 7 bases; unmatched junction bases: 4. The CDR3 consists of 13 residues. Germline CDR1 is SNHLY and CDR2 is FYNNEI. The chain's CDR3 is CASSVLQGAGYTF. The CDR3 bases are TGTGCCAGCAGTGTATTACAGGGGGCTGGCTACACCTTC.

This chain uses TRBV14 with TRBJ2-7; 7 bases line up with TRBD1. Germline-derived CDR1 and CDR2 are SGHDN and FVKESK. CDR3 length: 15 amino acids. V was clipped by 0 bases and J by 0 bases; unmatched bases: 2. DNA of the CDR3: TGTGCCAGCAGCCAAGAAACAGGGGTCTCCTACGAGCAGTACTTC. This encodes CASSQETGVSYEQYF.

The chain uses TRBV5-1 and TRBJ2-1; 8 bases agree with TRBD1. Germline V CDR1 and CDR2: SGHRS, YFSETQ. The CDR3 contains 16 residues. J was trimmed by 4 bases and V by 4 bases; bases with no gene match: 10. CDR3 coding DNA: TGCGCCAGCAGCCGAGGACAGGGCGGAGGGTACAATGAGCAGTTCTTC. This encodes CASSRGQGGGYNEQFF.

The rearrangement links TRBV7-2 to TRBJ2-2; D call uncertain. Germline loops: CDR1 SGHTA, CDR2 FQGNSA. The V gene lost 3 bases and the J gene lost 6 bases, with 5 bases spanning the gap. The CDR3 consists of 12 residues. The CDR3 bases are TGTGCCAGCAGCTTTTTTTCCGGGGAGCTGTTTTTT. As protein: CASSFFSGELFF.

The chain is built from TRBV18 and TRBJ2-7; 7 positions match TRBD1. This CDR3 is 16 amino acids long. V shed 1 base, J shed 2 bases, and the junction held 8 bases outside the gene matches. In germline, CDR1 is KGHSH, CDR2 LQKENI. Here the CDR3 DNA reads TGTGCCAGCTCACCACGGACGGCAGGGGGAACCTACGAGCAGTACTTC. Translation: CASSPRTAGGTYEQYF.

CDR3: CASKPASGTAGEFF. In nucleotides, the CDR3 is TGTGCCAGCAAACCGGCTAGCGGGACCGCTGGGGAGTTCTTC. The V call is TRBV2, the J call TRBJ2-1, with 9 bases fitting TRBD2. Germline V gene data show CDR1 as SNHLY and CDR2 as FYNNEI. The CDR3 is 14 residues long. V was clipped by 7 bases and J by 14 bases; unmatched bases: 15.